Shown below are 19 T cell receptor beta chains from a single sample sequenced in a study of CD8+ T cells in alopecia areata. As to treatment: oral pan-JAK inhibitor, 5-10 mg twice daily. cDNA serving as the sequencing template came from extracted, reverse transcribed RNA. Here immunoSEQ multiplex PCR was the method, and the copy in TCRdb shows in-frame clones only, minus some. The data hold about 94,000 clones, with around 71% observed a single time. The material was CD8+ T cells sorted from blood, obtained around week 44, from a patient treated with tofacitinib. All receptors come from a human donor with alopecia areata.

The V call is TRBV25-1, the J call TRBJ2-2; a possible D gene is TRBD1 (6 bases). V dropped 6 bases and J dropped 9 bases, with 8 bases sitting between them. This CDR3 is 11 amino acids long. Germline CDR1 reads MGHDK; CDR2 reads SYGVNS. The CDR3 reads CASRTGRELFF. The CDR3 nucleotides are TGTGCCAGCAGGACAGGAAGGGAGCTGTTTTTT.

The gene calls are TRBV2 and TRBJ2-1; 10 positions match TRBD2. Germline CDR1 SNHLY, CDR2 FYNNEI. The CDR3 runs 17 residues. V gave up 1 base and J gave up 5 bases; unmatched junction bases: 8. CDR3 region: CASSEVLSGGADNEQFF. The CDR3 DNA is TGTGCCAGCAGTGAAGTTCTGAGCGGGGGGGCCGACAATGAGCAGTTCTTC. The variable domain in full, with the rest retrieved from reference TRBV2 and TRBJ2-1, is EPEVTQTPSHQVTQMGQEVILRCVPISNHLYFYWYRQILGQKVEFLVSFYNNEISEKSEIFDDQFSVERPDGSNFTLKIRSTKLEDSAMYFCASSEVLSGGADNEQFFGPGTRLTVL.

This clone occurred once. The V gene is TRBV30, the J gene TRBJ1-1; TRBD1 aligns across 7 bases. Per germline, CDR1 GTSNPN and CDR2 SVGIG (reference sequence). The junction had 4 bases not matched to a gene; V was cut back by 6 bases and J by 0 bases. The length of the CDR3 is 13 residues. In DNA form, the CDR3 reads TGTGCCTGCCGGGACAGTTTGAACACTGAAGCTTTCTTT. Encoded protein: CACRDSLNTEAFF. Full variable domain (rest looked up from reference TRBV30 and TRBJ1-1): SQTIHQWPATLVQPVGSPLSLECTVEGTSNPNLYWYRQAAGRGLQLLFYSVGIGQISSEVPQNLSASRPQDRQFILSSKKLLLSDSGFYLCACRDSLNTEAFFGQGTRLTVV.

V usage is TRBV30 and J usage is TRBJ2-7; D uncertain. Between the trimmed V and J ends, which lost 3 bases and 1 base, there was a span of 10 bases. This CDR3 has 13 residues. Germline loops: CDR1 GTSNPN, CDR2 SVGIG (reference sequence). CDR3 DNA: TGTGCCTGGAGCGCAGGAGTATCCTACGAGCAGTACTTC. This translates into CAWSAGVSYEQYF.

The chain uses TRBV4-3 and TRBJ2-7, with D unresolved. Trimming took 0 bases from V and 2 from J, leaving 5 bases between them. Germline assignment: CDR1 LGHNA and CDR2 YSLEER. There are 13 residues in the CDR3. The CDR3: CASSQDQAYEQYF. In nucleotides, the CDR3 is TGCGCCAGCAGCCAAGATCAGGCCTACGAGCAGTACTTC.

The rearrangement links TRBV4-1 to TRBJ2-7; perhaps TRBD2 as D (5 bases). Between the trimmed V and J ends, which lost 2 bases and 7 bases, there was a span of 18 bases. Per germline, CDR1 MGHRA and CDR2 YSYEKL. The CDR3 has 15 residues. CDR3 DNA sequence: TGCGCCAGCAGCCAAAGTTCGTCGTCGGGGTGGGAGCAGTACTTC. This encodes CASSQSSSSGWEQYF.

The chain carries TRBV6-6 and TRBJ1-1; 7 nucleotides agree with TRBD1. The germline CDR1 and CDR2 sequences are MNHNY and SVGAGI (reference sequence). The V segment lost 5 bases and the J segment 7 bases; nucleotides outside the gene matches: 7. The CDR3 is made up of 13 amino acids. The CDR3 reads CASSNAQGNEAFF. DNA of the CDR3: TGTGCCAGCAGTAACGCACAGGGGAATGAAGCTTTCTTT.

This chain connects TRBV30 to TRBJ2-1, with 9 bases aligning to TRBD1. This CDR3 comprises 14 residues. V shed 1 base, J shed 6 bases, and the junction held 4 bases outside the gene matches. CDR1 GTSNPN and CDR2 SVGIG come from the germline V gene (reference sequence). The CDR3 DNA follows: TGTGCCTGGAGTGCGGGACAGGGTGTCAATGAGCAGTTCTTC. It is translated as CAWSAGQGVNEQFF.

V usage is TRBV7-3 and J usage is TRBJ1-1; D call uncertain. The CDR3 has 16 amino acids. The germline V and J ends were trimmed by 0 bases and 0 bases, with 11 bases remaining between them. The V gene's germline CDR1 is SGHTA and CDR2 FQGTGA. The CDR3, as DNA: TGTGCCAGCAGCTTAACCGGTCCAGCCATGAACACTGAAGCTTTCTTT. Residues: CASSLTGPAMNTEAFF.

This rearrangement joins TRBV15 to TRBJ2-5; TRBD1 is a possible D gene (6 bases). V was shortened by 5 bases and J by 2 bases, with 21 bases between the two germline ends. CDR1 is LNHNV, CDR2 YYDKDF, per germline (reference sequence). This CDR3 contains 17 residues. The CDR3 DNA sequence: TGTGCCACCAGCCAACGAAACAGGGACGGGTGGCAAGAGACCCAGTACTTC. Translation gives CATSQRNRDGWQETQYF.

The chain combines TRBV14 with TRBJ1-2; D is unclear. This CDR3 has 13 amino acids. V lost 3 bases, J lost 2 bases, and 7 bases lay in between. From germline, CDR1 is SGHDN and CDR2 FVKESK. The CDR3 sequence: CASSHGPNYGYTF. CDR3 DNA: TGTGCCAGCAGCCACGGACCCAACTATGGCTACACCTTC.

The chain joins TRBV5-6 to TRBJ1-1; D is undetermined. V lost 0 bases and J 5 bases, leaving 5 bases between the germline ends. Per the germline V gene, CDR1 is SGHDT and CDR2 is YYEEEE. This CDR3 has 12 amino acids. The CDR3 sequence: CASSLGATEAFF. The CDR3 nucleotides are TGTGCCAGCAGCTTGGGGGCTACTGAAGCTTTCTTT.

The J gene is TRBJ1-1, the V gene TRBV9; no definite D call. The CDR3 totals 15 residues. V gave up 0 bases and J gave up 8 bases, with 17 bases separating them. The germline CDR1 and CDR2 sequences are SGDLS and YYNGEE. In DNA form, the CDR3 reads TGTGCCAGCAGCGTAGGGGAGAGACTCCTGGACGAAGCTTTCTTT. Its translation is CASSVGERLLDEAFF.

The gene calls are TRBV9 and TRBJ2-6; possibly TRBD2 for D (5 bases). Germline V gene sequence: CDR1 SGDLS, CDR2 YYNGEE. There are 14 residues in the CDR3. The germline V and J ends were trimmed by 4 bases and 3 bases, with 8 bases remaining between them. In nucleotides, the CDR3 is TGTGCCAGCAGCCCCCGGGGTGGGGCCAACGTCCTGACTTTC. Amino acid sequence: CASSPRGGANVLTF.

The chain uses TRBV4-2 and TRBJ2-7; D might be TRBD2 (5 bases). The CDR3 contains 15 residues. Trimming took 0 bases from V and 3 from J, leaving 12 bases between them. Germline loops: CDR1 LGHNA, CDR2 YNFKEQ. The CDR3 nucleotides are TGTGCCAGCAGCCAAGAGGTTTCTAGCATCTACGAGCAGTACTTC. Translating gives CASSQEVSSIYEQYF.

J is TRBJ2-7 and V is TRBV7-9, with 9 bases matching TRBD1. The CDR3 spans 14 residues. Germline trimming cut 4 bases from V and 3 bases from J; bases unmatched to any gene: 4. From germline, CDR1 is SEHNR and CDR2 FQNEAQ (reference sequence). CDR3 sequence (DNA): TGTGCCAGCAGCTCCGGGACAGGGCTCTACGAGCAGTACTTC. It yields the protein CASSSGTGLYEQYF.

The chain combines TRBV4-2 with TRBJ1-1; D may be TRBD1 (5 bases). Germline V gene data show CDR1 as LGHNA and CDR2 as YNFKEQ. V shed 5 bases and J shed 5 bases, with 12 bases lying between them. The CDR3 is made up of 13 amino acids. CDR3 in DNA: TGTGCCAGCAGCGGGACGGGTAAAACTGAAGCTTTCTTT. Translation: CASSGTGKTEAFF.

This clone was seen repeatedly, ten times or more. The chain recombines TRBV6-4 with TRBJ1-4, with D possibly TRBD1 on 5 matching bases. CDR3 size: 17 residues. The V end was cut by 5 bases, the J end by 3 bases, with 19 bases between. Germline V gene data show CDR1 as MRHNA and CDR2 as SNTAGT. The CDR3 bases are TGTGCCAGCAGTCCTAAGGAGGGGCGTCCGGCTAATGAAAAACTGTTTTTT. Amino acids: CASSPKEGRPANEKLFF.

The sample holds one count of this clone. V and J are TRBV6-6 and TRBJ2-1; weak D call: TRBD1 (6 bases). CDR3 length equals 16 residues. The germline CDR1 and CDR2 sequences are MNHNY and SVGAGI (reference sequence). V was clipped by 0 bases and J by 4 bases, with 13 bases between them. The CDR3 loop reads CASSYSWTEEYNEQFF. The CDR3 DNA is TGTGCCAGCAGTTACTCTTGGACAGAGGAGTACAATGAGCAGTTCTTC.